These 13 T cell receptor beta chains were all obtained from the same sample, sequenced in a study of OX40 agonist ivuxolimab in advanced cancers. The data were produced by immunoSEQ multiplex PCR, yet TCRdb's version contains in-frame clones alone and is incomplete. The sample lists under 70,000 clones, just over 85% occurring once. The specimen comprised CD4+ or CD8+ T cells sorted from blood, sampled in a trial of the OX40 agonist ivuxolimab. These receptor sequences come from an adult with an advanced solid tumor such as melanoma, head and neck, liver or kidney cancer.

The rearrangement joins TRBV2 to TRBJ2-5; 7 nucleotides line up with TRBD2. This CDR3 contains 15 residues. With V trimmed by 4 bases and J by 2 bases, 7 bases remained unmatched. In germline, CDR1 is SNHLY, CDR2 FYNNEI. CDR3 sequence reads: CASSAAGVGQETQYF. The CDR3 coding sequence is TGTGCCAGCAGTGCCGCGGGAGTTGGGCAAGAGACCCAGTACTTC.

V gene TRBV2 combines with J gene TRBJ2-3; a possible D gene is TRBD1 (6 bases). The ends were cut back, 6 bases at V and 4 bases at J, with 8 bases in the middle. The CDR3 is 12 amino acids. Germline-derived CDR1 and CDR2 are SNHLY and FYNNEI. The CDR3 here is CASRQGADTQYF. CDR3 in DNA: TGTGCCAGCAGACAGGGCGCAGATACGCAGTATTTT.

The genes are TRBV5-1 and TRBJ2-5; TRBD2 matches 7 bases. Germline V gene sequence: CDR1 SGHRS, CDR2 YFSETQ. Trimming at V came to 4 bases and at J to 2 bases, leaving 5 bases not matched to a gene. CDR3 length equals 14 residues. The DNA for the CDR3 is TGCGCCAGCAGCGGGGGAGCGGGACAAGAGACCCAGTACTTC. Encoded protein: CASSGGAGQETQYF.

The J gene is TRBJ1-1, the V gene TRBV6-5; 9 nucleotides line up with TRBD1. The CDR3 extends over 14 amino acids. The V gene's germline CDR1 is MNHEY and CDR2 SVGAGI. V trimming: 6 bases; J trimming: 10 bases; junction bases outside the gene matches: 12. The CDR3 nucleotides are TGTGCCAGCAGAATCGCCGGGACAGGGTTTAGAGCTTTCTTT. This translates into CASRIAGTGFRAFF.

V gene TRBV5-6 combines with J gene TRBJ2-1; 7 bases match TRBD1. Trimming cost V 3 bases and J 6 bases; bases outside gene matches: 3. This CDR3 is 13 amino acids long. The V gene's germline CDR1 is SGHDT and CDR2 YYEEEE. This CDR3 is CASSWDRLNEQFF. The CDR3 region has the DNA TGTGCCAGCAGCTGGGACAGACTCAATGAGCAGTTCTTC.

The chain uses TRBV18 and TRBJ2-3; 7 bases line up with TRBD1. After removal of 5 bases from V and 0 bases from J, the junction contained 8 bases not matched to a gene. The CDR3 is 16 amino acids. CDR1 is KGHSH, CDR2 LQKENI, per germline. The CDR3 loop is CASSENWDSSTDTQYF. The DNA of the CDR3 is TGTGCCAGCTCAGAAAACTGGGACAGTAGCACAGATACGCAGTATTTT. Variable domain in full (rest from reference TRBV18 and TRBJ2-3): NAGVMQNPRHLVRRRGQEARLRCSPMKGHSHVYWYRQLPEEGLKFMVYLQKENIIDESGMPKERFSAEFPKEGPSILRIQQVVRGDSAAYFCASSENWDSSTDTQYFGPGTRLTVL.

This clone has only one observation. The chain joins TRBV5-6 to TRBJ2-7; TRBD2 is a possible D gene (6 bases). The CDR3 has 16 residues. V was pared by 0 bases and J by 1 base, with 14 bases between. CDR1 and CDR2 from the germline V gene are SGHDT and YYEEEE. The CDR3 loop is CASSLAGGQASYEQYF. CDR3 in DNA: TGTGCCAGCAGCTTGGCTGGAGGGCAGGCTTCCTACGAGCAGTACTTC.

The gene calls are TRBV9 and TRBJ2-5; 8 nucleotides line up with TRBD2. Germline lookup yields CDR1 SGDLS and CDR2 YYNGEE. The CDR3 is 15 residues long. With V trimmed by 3 bases and J by 5 bases, 9 bases remained unmatched. CDR3 nucleotide sequence: TGTGCCAGCAGCGATGCGGGAGGCCCGCACGAGACCCAGTACTTC. Its protein is CASSDAGGPHETQYF.

The rearrangement links TRBV5-1 to TRBJ2-5; 10 bases agree with TRBD2. CDR1 is SGHRS and CDR2 is YFSETQ in the germline V gene. V gave up 5 bases and J gave up 2 bases; unmatched junction bases: 6. This CDR3 spans 15 amino acids. This CDR3 reads CASSSSGRAQETQYF. The CDR3 DNA reads as TGCGCCAGCAGTTCGAGCGGGAGGGCACAAGAGACCCAGTACTTC.

CDR3 DNA sequence: TGTGCCAGCAGTCTCTCCGCGGGGCGGACTGAAGCTTTCTTT. Translated, it gives CASSLSAGRTEAFF. V usage is TRBV6-5 and J usage is TRBJ1-1, with a tentative D call TRBD1 (5 bases). Between the trimmed V and J ends, which lost 5 bases and 5 bases, there was a span of 15 bases. Germline V gives CDR1 MNHEY, CDR2 SVGAGI. CDR3 length: 14 residues.

There are a few counts of this clone. The chain uses TRBV9 and TRBJ2-3; TRBD2 aligns across 11 bases. CDR1 and CDR2 (germline): SGDLS, YYNGEE. This CDR3 is 16 amino acids long. Trimming took 1 base from V and 5 from J; bases not matched to a gene: 6. The CDR3 DNA follows: TGTGCCAGCAGCGTATTAGCGGGAGGGCAGATAGATACGCAGTATTTT. This encodes CASSVLAGGQIDTQYF.

This clone came up a few times. The chain uses TRBV11-1 and TRBJ2-2; D gene uncertain. Germline V lookup: CDR1 SGHAT, CDR2 FQDESV (reference sequence). CDR3 length equals 12 residues. Deletions cut 4 bases from V and 4 bases from J, with 4 bases between. The CDR3, as DNA: TGTGCCAGCAGCTATCTCACCGGGGAGCTGTTTTTT. Its protein is CASSYLTGELFF.

About this clone: This same CDR3 is encoded by further DNA sequences in the sample. J is TRBJ2-3 and V is TRBV7-9; the D gene is possibly TRBD2 (5 bases). Germline assignment: CDR1 SEHNR and CDR2 FQNEAQ (reference sequence). V dropped 5 bases and J dropped 4 bases, with 10 bases sitting between them. The CDR3 consists of 13 residues. The CDR3 protein is CASSPRGPDTQYF. The CDR3 DNA follows: TGTGCCAGCAGCCCGCGCGGGCCAGATACGCAGTATTTT.